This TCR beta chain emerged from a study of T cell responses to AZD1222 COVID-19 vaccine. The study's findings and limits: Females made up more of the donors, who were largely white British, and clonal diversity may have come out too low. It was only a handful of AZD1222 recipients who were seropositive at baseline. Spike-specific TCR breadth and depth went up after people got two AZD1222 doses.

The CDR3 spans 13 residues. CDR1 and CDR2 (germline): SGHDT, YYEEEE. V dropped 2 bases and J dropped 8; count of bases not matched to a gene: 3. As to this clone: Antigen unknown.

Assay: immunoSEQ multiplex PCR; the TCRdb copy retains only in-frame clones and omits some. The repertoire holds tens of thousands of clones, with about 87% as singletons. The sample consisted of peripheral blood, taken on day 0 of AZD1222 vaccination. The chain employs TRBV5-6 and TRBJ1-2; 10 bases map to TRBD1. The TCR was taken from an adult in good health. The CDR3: CASSFDRGRGYTF. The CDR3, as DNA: TGTGCCAGCAGCTTCGACAGGGGGCGCGGCTACACCTTC.